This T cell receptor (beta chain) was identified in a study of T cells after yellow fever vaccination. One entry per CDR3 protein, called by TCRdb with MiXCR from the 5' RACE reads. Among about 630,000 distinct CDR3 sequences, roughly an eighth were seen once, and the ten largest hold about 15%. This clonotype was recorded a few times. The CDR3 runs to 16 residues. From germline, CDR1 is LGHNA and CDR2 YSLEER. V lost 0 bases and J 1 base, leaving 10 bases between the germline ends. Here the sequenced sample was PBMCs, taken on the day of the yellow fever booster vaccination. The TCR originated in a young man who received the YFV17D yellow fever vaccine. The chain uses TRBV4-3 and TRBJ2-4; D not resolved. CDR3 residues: CASSQEIGRAKNIQYF. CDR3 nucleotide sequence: TGCGCCAGCAGCCAAGAGATAGGAAGGGCCAAAAACATTCAGTACTTC.